This note documents a single T cell receptor beta chain sequence. This clonotype was picked up many times. This receptor's antigen is unknown. Base qualities were left out, and no much larger clone turns up one base away. From the cysteine through the phenylalanine, the CDR3 covers 14 amino acids. The CDR3 DNA has 42 bases and is translated from base 1. At the junction V is shortened by 7 bases and J by 2 bases, with 14 bases in between. This entry is derived from a study of Graves' ophthalmopathy and Graves' hyperthyroidism listed by TCRdb under 2018. For the wider study: Peripheral blood was collected before any treatment was given, at the time of initial diagnosis. The study used signatures of the TCR beta repertoire to tell Graves' ophthalmopathy apart from Graves' hyperthyroidism and to predict which patients would progress to ophthalmopathy. In total, around 130 blood samples were TCR-sequenced: fewer than 50 ophthalmopathy, some 75 hyperthyroidism and approximately 17 hyperthyroidism-to-ophthalmopathy patients. To explore V-J signatures that separate ophthalmopathy from hyperthyroidism, a discovery set of about 98 patients was enrolled, consisting of under 50 with ophthalmopathy and around 57 with stable hyperthyroidism. An independent validation cohort comprised 18 hyperthyroidism patients and 15 to 17 patients who later progressed from hyperthyroidism to ophthalmopathy. In six hyperthyroidism patients, T-cell repertoires of thyroid tissue and blood were compared. After sampling, hyperthyroidism patients received methimazole starting at 30 mg daily, and ophthalmopathy patients received high-dose intravenous methylprednisolone. For training and testing, the 100 patients in the discovery cohort were randomly divided in a 7:3 ratio.

TCR beta CDR3 regions were amplified from RNA transcripts for repertoire sequencing. The first round of RT-PCR was done with HTBI primers and the Qiagen OneStep RT-PCR kit, and was followed by a second round of multiplex PCR, then size selection and purification. The libraries underwent paired-end sequencing with 100 bp reads on an Illumina HiSeq2000. The authors' pipeline ran thus. SOAPnuke was used to process the reads, throwing out any read that had adapters, had uncalled bases, had a mean Phred below 15, or lacked an exact constant-primer or identifier match. COPE v1.2.5 was used to merge high-quality paired reads. Unique nucleotide sequences were defined as clonotypes and aligned to IMGT TRB V, D and J references using MiTCR v1.1. Only V-J combinations with frequency above 0.0001 were analysed, covering around 99% of repertoires. For each V-J combination, a TCR clonal expansion and chaos score was defined as F50 clonal expansion divided by the chaos observed in the TCRdist matrix. Welch's t-statistics and random forest were used to reduce the features to about 12 V-J combinations, which were then used as input to a naive Bayes classifier. The similarity between thyroid and blood repertoires was quantified using the Morisita-Horn index. The public sequencing data were trimmed at Q25 with fastp and processed into clonotypes with MiXCR by TCRdb, which kept only in-frame beta chains. Each CDR3 protein gets just one entry, which takes the most common genes and DNA from the rows behind it. For this entry, the V and J calls and clone size follow TCRdb and not the study's own pipeline. The sample has approximately 210,000 distinct CDR3 sequences on record, 25% to 30% of them singletons. The ten largest account for approximately 9.1% of the sample.

General findings and caveats noted by the study authors: In validation, the model predicted ophthalmopathy progression with about 71% sensitivity and 72% to 80% specificity; eleven to twelve predicted patients were CT-confirmed with GO in a median of around 6.5 months. Among expanded thyroid clonotypes with frequency above 0.001, most also showed up in blood, which suggests that blood repertoires may reflect the thyroid immune response. The 13-signature model separated ophthalmopathy from stable hyperthyroidism with 87.88% sensitivity and approximately 81% specificity in cross-validation, and 80%/75% in the test set. No statistical method was used to set the sample size in advance, and the investigators knew which group each participant was assigned to.

The ophthalmopathy patients had moderately to severely active disease, with a Clinical Activity Score of 3 or higher, a NOSPECS grade of 4 or higher, and a disease duration of less than 3 months. Patients with other autoimmune diseases, uncontrolled infections, pregnancy or lactation were excluded from the study. Clinical symptoms, serum thyroxine, TRAb, thyroid ultrasound and orbital computed tomography formed the basis of the diagnosis. Ficoll-Paque density gradient centrifugation was used to isolate PBMCs from about 10 ml of fresh peripheral blood. Total RNA was extracted using Trizol reagent, and RNA quality was checked on an Agilent 2100 Bioanalyzer.

This TCR came from a man aged 50 to 60 with Graves' ophthalmopathy. Donor details come from another sample of the same person, matched by shared clones. The sequencing input was peripheral blood. Recombination connected TRBV12-3 or TRBV12-4 to TRBJ2-5; TRBD2 might be the D gene, on 5 matching bases. The CDR3 in this case is CASNQGGFQETQYF. At the DNA level, the sequence is TGTGCCAGCAACCAAGGAGGTTTTCAAGAGACCCAGTACTTC.